This T cell receptor beta chain came from a study of cytomegalovirus exposure and HLA in healthy donors. Study-wide results and caveats: Most likely, a cluster of highly shared sequence variants arose as a sequencing artifact. In a later analysis, a missense DCLRE1C variant was linked to TCR beta V- and J-gene trimming. A later analysis, which compared TCR beta chains of equal frequency, found the HLA-associated ones more clonally expanded.

As to this clone: Its antigen is unknown.

PCR amplification relied on 60 Vbeta primers (plus 13 Jbeta primers). TCRdb's copy holds only in-frame clones and misses some; the assay was immunoSEQ multiplex PCR. This repertoire shows around 190,000 clones, around 78% found once; its top ten account for roughly 14%. The germline gives CDR1 SNHLY, CDR2 FYNNEI. This CDR3 region has 14 residues. The V and J ends lost 1 base and 10 bases respectively, with 14 bases between them. The sequence derives from a woman younger than 45 in good health and CMV-seropositive. The rearrangement joins TRBV2 to TRBJ1-3; D is undetermined. What was sequenced was PBMCs. Here the CDR3 reads CASSEDRFSGTIYF. CDR3 bases: TGTGCCAGCAGTGAAGACCGATTCAGCGGGACCATATATTTT. Full variable domain (missing parts from reference TRBV2 and TRBJ1-3): EPEVTQTPSHQVTQMGQEVILRCVPISNHLYFYWYRQILGQKVEFLVSFYNNEISEKSEIFDDQFSVERPDGSNFTLKIRSTKLEDSAMYFCASSEDRFSGTIYFGEGSWLTVV.